This TCR beta chain came from a study of CD8 T cells in Susac syndrome. Reverse transcription used about 0.5 to 1 ug RNA and random hexamers. TCRdb ran MiXCR on the immunoSEQ multiplex PCR reads and lists one entry per CDR3 protein. This table holds about 89,000 distinct CDR3 sequences, 90% to 95% found once. V lost 8 bases to trimming and J lost 5 bases, with 21 bases between them. CDR1 and CDR2 from the germline V gene are SEHNR and FQNEAQ (reference sequence). CDR3 length: 15 amino acids. This receptor was identified in a human donor in good health. The rearrangement joins TRBV7-9 to TRBJ1-2; perhaps TRBD1 as D (6 bases). The sequencing sample was made of CD8+ T cells from PBMCs. This CDR3 reads CASSRVGAPSYGYTF. CDR3 sequence (DNA): TGTGCCAGCTCCCGGGTGGGGGCTCCCAGTTATGGCTACACCTTC.